A selection of T cell receptor beta chains follows, all from one sample in a study of T cell responses to AZD1222 COVID-19 vaccine. Data came from immunoSEQ multiplex PCR; TCRdb stores just in-frame clones and leaves some out. Of around 150,000 clones in the sample, 90% are singletons; the top ten hold roughly 3.2%. Sample: peripheral blood, taken on day 0 of AZD1222 vaccination. Receptors originate from an adult in good health. Each CDR3 is given with its conserved first and last residue. The order of the fields is D gene, V gene, J gene, clone size, CDR3 DNA, CDR3 protein. The D gene is left open where the match is weak. Expanded clones are given a class, and other clones once, few, many or no size at all.

d_gene: NA
v_gene: TRBV19
j_gene: TRBJ1-2
abundance: NA
CDR3nt: TGTGCCAGTAGTATCTTGAAGTCCCGCAGGTCTAACTATGGCTACACCTTC
CDR3aa: CASSILKSRRSNYGYTF

d_gene: TRBD1
v_gene: TRBV3-1/TRBV3-2
j_gene: TRBJ2-1
abundance: NA
CDR3nt: TGTGCCAGCGGCTCCGGACAGGGATACTCCTACAATGAGCAGTTCTTC
CDR3aa: CASGSGQGYSYNEQFF

d_gene: TRBD2
v_gene: TRBV28
j_gene: TRBJ2-7
abundance: NA
CDR3nt: TGTGCCAGCCCCCCCCGGAGCGGGAGGGCCTACGAGCAGTACTTC
CDR3aa: CASPPRSGRAYEQYF

d_gene: NA
v_gene: TRBV3-1/TRBV3-2
j_gene: TRBJ2-5
abundance: NA
CDR3nt: TGTGCCAGCAGCCTAGGGCATTCGGGAGAGACCCAGTACTTC
CDR3aa: CASSLGHSGETQYF

d_gene: NA
v_gene: TRBV4-2
j_gene: TRBJ1-4
abundance: NA
CDR3nt: TGTGCCAGCAGCTCCACAGAAGCAACTAATGAAAAACTGTTTTTT
CDR3aa: CASSSTEATNEKLFF

d_gene: TRBD1
v_gene: TRBV11-2
j_gene: TRBJ1-4
abundance: NA
CDR3nt: TGTGCCAGCAGCTTAGGTCGACAGGGGACTAATGAAAAACTGTTTTTT
CDR3aa: CASSLGRQGTNEKLFF

d_gene: TRBD1
v_gene: TRBV6-4
j_gene: TRBJ1-2
abundance: NA
CDR3nt: TGTGCCAGCAGGGCCGGGACAGGGGACTATGGCTACACCTTC
CDR3aa: CASRAGTGDYGYTF

d_gene: TRBD2
v_gene: TRBV7-6
j_gene: TRBJ2-3
abundance: NA
CDR3nt: TGTGCCAGCAGTCTGACTAGCGGGGGTGGAACGCAGTATTTT
CDR3aa: CASSLTSGGGTQYF

d_gene: NA
v_gene: TRBV3-1/TRBV3-2
j_gene: TRBJ2-7
abundance: NA
CDR3nt: TGTGCCAGCAGCCAAGGTATACAGAACGAGCAGTACTTC
CDR3aa: CASSQGIQNEQYF

d_gene: TRBD1
v_gene: TRBV9
j_gene: TRBJ1-2
abundance: NA
CDR3nt: TGTGCCAGCAGCGAGGGGGACAGGGGAGGCTATGGCTACACCTTC
CDR3aa: CASSEGDRGGYGYTF

d_gene: NA
v_gene: TRBV19
j_gene: TRBJ2-2
abundance: NA
CDR3nt: TGTGCCAGTAGTCCGGGGGCCGGGGAGCTGTTTTTT
CDR3aa: CASSPGAGELFF

d_gene: NA
v_gene: TRBV5-4
j_gene: TRBJ2-5
abundance: NA
CDR3nt: TGTGCCAGCAGCTTGGGACCTCAAGAGACCCAGTACTTC
CDR3aa: CASSLGPQETQYF

d_gene: TRBD1
v_gene: TRBV24-1
j_gene: TRBJ1-5
abundance: NA
CDR3nt: TGTGCCACCAGCCTGACAGGGAATCAGCCCCAGCATTTT
CDR3aa: CATSLTGNQPQHF

d_gene: TRBD1
v_gene: TRBV11-3
j_gene: TRBJ1-5
abundance: NA
CDR3nt: TGTGCCAGCAGCTCCGGGGACAGTGTGGGCAATCAGCCCCAGCATTTT
CDR3aa: CASSSGDSVGNQPQHF

d_gene: TRBD2
v_gene: TRBV7-8
j_gene: TRBJ2-2
abundance: NA
CDR3nt: TGTGCCAGCAGCTTAACTTCGACTAGCGGGGGGGCCAGGTGGGAGCTGTTTTTT
CDR3aa: CASSLTSTSGGARWELFF

d_gene: TRBD1
v_gene: TRBV19
j_gene: TRBJ1-1
abundance: NA
CDR3nt: TGTGCCAGTAGCCATCTCCCAGGGGGCGCGGGCACTGAAGCTTTCTTT
CDR3aa: CASSHLPGGAGTEAFF

d_gene: NA
v_gene: TRBV11-3
j_gene: TRBJ2-2
abundance: NA
CDR3nt: TGTGCCAGCAGCTTCAGGACCGCCGGGGCCGGGGAGCTGTTTTTT
CDR3aa: CASSFRTAGAGELFF

d_gene: NA
v_gene: TRBV7-9
j_gene: TRBJ1-6
abundance: NA
CDR3nt: TGTGCCAGCAGCTTAGATAGGGATTCACCCCTCCACTTT
CDR3aa: CASSLDRDSPLHF

d_gene: NA
v_gene: TRBV5-1
j_gene: TRBJ1-3
abundance: NA
CDR3nt: TGCGCCAGCAGCTTGGAGGCAGCTGGAAACACCATATATTTT
CDR3aa: CASSLEAAGNTIYF

d_gene: TRBD2
v_gene: TRBV6-4
j_gene: TRBJ2-1
abundance: medium-sized
CDR3nt: TGTGCCAGCAGTGACTCTAGCGGGGGGGCCAATGAGCAGTTCTTC
CDR3aa: CASSDSSGGANEQFF

d_gene: TRBD1
v_gene: TRBV29-1
j_gene: TRBJ1-1
abundance: NA
CDR3nt: TGCAGCGCCACGACAGGGGGCGAGACTGAAGCTTTCTTT
CDR3aa: CSATTGGETEAFF

d_gene: NA
v_gene: TRBV6-5
j_gene: TRBJ2-3
abundance: NA
CDR3nt: TGTGCCACCGCCCATGTCGCAGATACGCAGTATTTT
CDR3aa: CATAHVADTQYF

d_gene: TRBD2
v_gene: TRBV7-9
j_gene: TRBJ2-5
abundance: NA
CDR3nt: TGTGCCAGCAGCCCCGAGACTAGCGGGAGAGGTCGGGAGACCCAGTACTTC
CDR3aa: CASSPETSGRGRETQYF

d_gene: NA
v_gene: TRBV19
j_gene: TRBJ2-5
abundance: NA
CDR3nt: TGTGCCAGTAGTATAGATCAACTCAGAACAGGATACCAAGAGACCCAGTACTTC
CDR3aa: CASSIDQLRTGYQETQYF

d_gene: NA
v_gene: TRBV15
j_gene: TRBJ1-6
abundance: NA
CDR3nt: TGTGCCACCAGCAGTATAACAACAAGTTCACCCCTCCACTTT
CDR3aa: CATSSITTSSPLHF

d_gene: NA
v_gene: TRBV27
j_gene: TRBJ1-4
abundance: once
CDR3nt: TGTGCCAGCAGTCAACGGGGATTCTTTAATGAAAAACTGTTTTTT
CDR3aa: CASSQRGFFNEKLFF

d_gene: NA
v_gene: TRBV6-6
j_gene: TRBJ1-4
abundance: NA
CDR3nt: TGTGCCACCTTTCTCGGTGCAACTAATGAAAAACTGTTTTTT
CDR3aa: CATFLGATNEKLFF

d_gene: NA
v_gene: TRBV19
j_gene: TRBJ2-7
abundance: NA
CDR3nt: TGTGCCAGTAGTATATTGCTTTCCTACGAGCAGTACTTC
CDR3aa: CASSILLSYEQYF

d_gene: TRBD1
v_gene: TRBV6-5
j_gene: TRBJ1-5
abundance: NA
CDR3nt: TGTGCCAGCAGGGGGACAGGGGCTGGTCAGCCCCAGCATTTT
CDR3aa: CASRGTGAGQPQHF

d_gene: NA
v_gene: TRBV10-3
j_gene: TRBJ2-3
abundance: NA
CDR3nt: TGTGCCATCAGTGAGGACGGGGGCCGCACAGATACGCAGTATTTT
CDR3aa: CAISEDGGRTDTQYF

d_gene: TRBD1
v_gene: TRBV6-4
j_gene: TRBJ2-6
abundance: NA
CDR3nt: TGTGCCAGCAGTGCACAGGGGGATGGGGCCAACGTCCTGACTTTC
CDR3aa: CASSAQGDGANVLTF

d_gene: NA
v_gene: TRBV3-1/TRBV3-2
j_gene: TRBJ1-6
abundance: NA
CDR3nt: TGTGCCAGCAGCCAAGTCGGGGGCCTGGACCTCCACTTT
CDR3aa: CASSQVGGLDLHF

d_gene: NA
v_gene: TRBV4-3
j_gene: TRBJ1-2
abundance: NA
CDR3nt: TGCGCCAGCAGCCAAGATTGGCGCGGGAAGGGACGATGGCCTAACTATGGCTACACCTTC
CDR3aa: CASSQDWRGKGRWPNYGYTF

d_gene: NA
v_gene: TRBV7-2
j_gene: TRBJ2-3
abundance: NA
CDR3nt: TGTGCCAGCAGCCCGGAAGCCAGAGATACGCAGTATTTT
CDR3aa: CASSPEARDTQYF

d_gene: TRBD2
v_gene: TRBV5-1
j_gene: TRBJ2-1
abundance: NA
CDR3nt: TGCGCCAGCAGCCCGCCGACTAGCGGGATGGCCTACAATGAGCAGTTCTTC
CDR3aa: CASSPPTSGMAYNEQFF

d_gene: NA
v_gene: TRBV7-2
j_gene: TRBJ1-6
abundance: NA
CDR3nt: TGTGCCAGCAGCCCCGCCGGGGCAGGTTCACCCCTCCACTTT
CDR3aa: CASSPAGAGSPLHF

d_gene: NA
v_gene: TRBV19
j_gene: TRBJ1-4
abundance: NA
CDR3nt: TGTGCCACGTCCCGTGGCACAACTAATGAAAAACTGTTTTTT
CDR3aa: CATSRGTTNEKLFF

d_gene: NA
v_gene: TRBV3-1/TRBV3-2
j_gene: TRBJ1-3
abundance: NA
CDR3nt: TGTGCCAGCAGCCAATTTGTCAGGGGAAGATTTAAGGGAAACACCATATATTTT
CDR3aa: CASSQFVRGRFKGNTIYF

d_gene: TRBD1
v_gene: TRBV5-6
j_gene: TRBJ2-7
abundance: NA
CDR3nt: TGTGCCAGCAGCTCGTCCCGGGACAGTTACGAGCAGTACTTC
CDR3aa: CASSSSRDSYEQYF

d_gene: NA
v_gene: TRBV30
j_gene: TRBJ1-3
abundance: NA
CDR3nt: TGTGCCTGGGCTAGCTCTGGAAACACCATATATTTT
CDR3aa: CAWASSGNTIYF

d_gene: TRBD1
v_gene: TRBV7-9
j_gene: TRBJ1-2
abundance: NA
CDR3nt: TGTGCCAGCAGCTTAGCTCACAGGGGGCAGGTGGGCTACACCTTC
CDR3aa: CASSLAHRGQVGYTF

d_gene: TRBD1
v_gene: TRBV5-4
j_gene: TRBJ2-5
abundance: NA
CDR3nt: TGTGCCAGCAGCTCCCCCGGGACAGTCTTACAAGAGACCCAGTACTTC
CDR3aa: CASSSPGTVLQETQYF

d_gene: NA
v_gene: TRBV7-2
j_gene: TRBJ1-2
abundance: NA
CDR3nt: TGTGCCAGCAGCTTACAGTCGTCGGGACACTATGGCTACACCTTC
CDR3aa: CASSLQSSGHYGYTF

d_gene: NA
v_gene: TRBV6-1
j_gene: TRBJ2-6
abundance: NA
CDR3nt: TGTGCCAGCAGTGAATCTGACTCTGGGGCCAACGTCCTGACTTTC
CDR3aa: CASSESDSGANVLTF

d_gene: TRBD1
v_gene: TRBV5-1
j_gene: TRBJ2-7
abundance: few
CDR3nt: TGCGCCAGCAGCTTAGGTCTGGGACAGGGGATAGTGAAGTACTTC
CDR3aa: CASSLGLGQGIVKYF

d_gene: NA
v_gene: TRBV4-1
j_gene: TRBJ1-6
abundance: NA
CDR3nt: TGCGCCAGCAGCCAAGGGTCGGGGCGGACACCCCTCCACTTT
CDR3aa: CASSQGSGRTPLHF

d_gene: TRBD1
v_gene: TRBV3-1/TRBV3-2
j_gene: TRBJ1-2
abundance: NA
CDR3nt: TGTGCCAGCAGCCAAGATCTAAGGGGGCCCCGGCTGGGCTATGGCTACACCTTC
CDR3aa: CASSQDLRGPRLGYGYTF

d_gene: NA
v_gene: TRBV4-1
j_gene: TRBJ1-5
abundance: NA
CDR3nt: TGCGCCAGCAGCCAAGTAGGCGCAGGGATGGTTCAGCCCCAGCATTTT
CDR3aa: CASSQVGAGMVQPQHF